The 19 T cell receptor beta chains presented below share a single source sample, sequenced in a study of response to subunit inactivated influenza vaccine. Via MiXCR, TCRdb re-called the RT-PCR reads, giving one row per CDR3 protein. The sample contains more than 400,000 distinct CDR3 sequences, around 9.9% of which appear only once. The source was PBMCs from blood, collected roughly 6 weeks after vaccination. These receptors all come from a middle-aged man who received an inactivated influenza vaccine.

The rearrangement links TRBV7-8 to TRBJ2-1; 8 positions match TRBD2. The CDR3 contains 16 residues. Germline CDR1 SGHVS, CDR2 FQNEAQ. V was clipped by 5 bases and J by 6 bases; unmatched bases: 12. The CDR3 protein is CASSLVRGVIFNEQFF. The DNA of the CDR3 is TGTGCCAGCAGCCTCGTGCGGGGGGTAATTTTCAATGAGCAGTTCTTC. The variable domain in full, with the rest retrieved from reference TRBV7-8 and TRBJ2-1, is GAGVSQSPRYKVAKRGQDVALRCDPISGHVSLFWYQQALGQGPEFLTYFQNEAQLDKSGLPSDRFFAERPEGSVSTLKIQRTQQEDSAVYLCASSLVRGVIFNEQFFGPGTRLTVL.

This clonotype was counted ten times or more. The junction shows a germline mismatch at one end, possibly a read error. The genes are TRBV5-1 and TRBJ2-7; 14 bases are shared with TRBD2. The CDR3 runs 15 residues. CDR1 and CDR2 from the germline V gene are SGHRS and YFSETQ. The CDR3 protein is CASSAGTSGSYEQYF. CDR3 in DNA: TGTGCCAGCAGCGCCGGGACTAGCGGGAGTTACGAGCAGTACTTC.

The chain recombines TRBV28 with TRBJ2-5; 10 nucleotides align to TRBD2. There are 16 residues in the CDR3. Germline lookup yields CDR1 MDHEN and CDR2 SYDVKM. V lost 5 bases and J lost 2; bases outside the gene matches: 8. The CDR3 nucleotides read TGTGCCAGCAGTATCCCCGGACTAGCGGCTCAAGAGACCCAGTACTTC. This codes for CASSIPGLAAQETQYF.

V usage is TRBV5-1 and J usage is TRBJ2-7; D may be TRBD1 (5 bases). V lost 1 base and J 3 bases, leaving 8 bases between the germline ends. Germline V CDR1 and CDR2: SGHRS, YFSETQ. The length of the CDR3 is 13 residues. CDR3 DNA sequence: TGCGCCAGCAGCTTGCAGGGCAACTACGAGCAGTACTTC. Translation: CASSLQGNYEQYF.

As concerns this clonotype: This could be a read error, since a much larger clone is one nucleotide away. Without the conserved terminal phenylalanine or tryptophan, this CDR3 likely stems from a read error. The gene calls are TRBV29-1 and TRBJ2-1; possible D gene TRBD1, 6 bases. Per the germline V gene, CDR1 is SQVTM and CDR2 is ANQGSEA. This CDR3 spans 12 amino acids. V lost 4 bases and J lost 7, with 11 bases in between. The CDR3 DNA reads TGCAGCGTTGTCAGGGGATGGAATGAGCAGTTCCTC. As protein: CSVVRGWNEQFL.

Many counts were recorded for this clonotype. The rearrangement links TRBV12-3 or TRBV12-4 to TRBJ2-1, with D unclear. V was shortened by 7 bases and J by 2 bases, with 12 bases between the two germline ends. The CDR3 extends over 14 amino acids. The CDR3: CASTRHQTYNEQFF. CDR3 nucleotide sequence: TGTGCCAGCACCCGACATCAAACCTACAATGAGCAGTTCTTC.

This clonotype was detected a few times. V is TRBV4-3 and J is TRBJ1-1, with D perhaps matching TRBD1 (5 bases). V was clipped by 0 bases and J by 3 bases, with 14 bases between them. The CDR3 has 16 residues. Per germline, CDR1 LGHNA and CDR2 YSLEER. In DNA, the CDR3 is TGCGCCAGCAGCCAAGATTCGGGGATGGGGGACACTGAAGCTTTCTTT. Translating gives CASSQDSGMGDTEAFF.

V and J are TRBV5-1 and TRBJ2-1; 8 nucleotides agree with TRBD2. The CDR3 covers 14 residues. V trimming: 4 bases; J trimming: 10 bases; junction bases outside the gene matches: 10. Germline V lookup: CDR1 SGHRS, CDR2 YFSETQ. The CDR3 here is CASSPWTSRGEQFF. The CDR3 DNA reads as TGCGCCAGCAGCCCCTGGACTAGCCGGGGGGAGCAGTTCTTC.

The sample holds a few counts of this clonotype. The V call is TRBV2, the J call TRBJ2-2; D not resolved. The germline V and J ends were trimmed by 3 bases and 1 base, with 12 bases remaining between them. This CDR3 is built from 16 residues. Germline CDR1 and CDR2: SNHLY and FYNNEI. DNA for the CDR3: TGTGCCAGCAGTGAGTTGGAGCCCGTGAACACCGGGGAGCTGTTTTTT. Its translation is CASSELEPVNTGELFF. The entire variable domain, with the rest obtained from reference TRBV2 and TRBJ2-2, is as follows: EPEVTQTPSHQVTQMGQEVILRCVPISNHLYFYWYRQILGQKVEFLVSFYNNEISEKSEIFDDQFSVERPDGSNFTLKIRSTKLEDSAMYFCASSELEPVNTGELFFGEGSRLTVL.

This clonotype has ten or more counts. The V and J genes are TRBV3-1 and TRBJ1-1; D ambiguous. CDR1 is LGHDT, CDR2 YNNKEL, per germline (reference sequence). The V and J ends lost 1 base and 0 bases respectively, with 6 bases between them. This CDR3 contains 14 residues. CDR3 protein: CASSQALVNTEAFF. In nucleotides, the CDR3 is TGTGCCAGCAGCCAAGCTTTAGTGAACACTGAAGCTTTCTTT.

This chain connects TRBV12-3 or TRBV12-4 to TRBJ2-7; 7 bases agree with TRBD1. With 6 bases clipped from V and 2 bases from J, the junction kept 13 bases outside the gene matches. The CDR3 is 16 residues long. CDR3 nucleotides: TGTGCCAGCAGCTATTCCGGGACAGCAGCGACCTACGAGCAGTACTTC. Its protein product is CASSYSGTAATYEQYF.

In its sample, this clonotype was seen many times. The rearrangement uses TRBV15 and TRBJ2-3; D may be TRBD2 (6 bases). Germline V gives CDR1 LNHNV, CDR2 YYDKDF (reference sequence). V shed 1 base and J shed 6 bases, with 11 bases lying between them. CDR3 size: 14 residues. CDR3 residues: CATSRVGGVDTQYF. CDR3 in DNA: TGTGCCACCAGCAGAGTGGGGGGTGTGGATACGCAGTATTTT.

The table lists this clonotype with many counts. The chain employs TRBV10-2 and TRBJ1-5; TRBD1 matches 10 bases. The CDR3 consists of 13 residues. Trimming took 6 bases from V and 8 from J; bases not matched to a gene: 4. Germline V gene data show CDR1 as WSHSY and CDR2 as SAAADI. Written as DNA, the CDR3 is TGCGCCAGCAGGGGACAGGGGCCGGAGCCCCAGCATTTT. The encoded protein is CASRGQGPEPQHF.

The chain is built from TRBV5-1 and TRBJ1-5, with 7 nucleotides matching TRBD1. V dropped 0 bases and J dropped 7; count of bases not matched to a gene: 4. The V gene's germline CDR1 is SGHRS and CDR2 YFSETQ. The length of the CDR3 is 14 residues. The CDR3, as DNA: TGCGCCAGCAGCTTGGACAGGGGCGGCCAGCCCCAGCATTTT. Its translation: CASSLDRGGQPQHF.

This clonotype was counted between two and nine times. This chain connects TRBV7-6 to TRBJ1-1; TRBD1 aligns across 10 bases. The CDR3 runs 14 residues. J lost 3 bases, V lost 4 bases, and 2 bases had no gene match. Germline loops: CDR1 SGHVS, CDR2 FNYEAQ. The CDR3 region has the DNA TGTGCCAGCAGCTGGGGGACAGGGGACACTGAAGCTTTCTTT. This translates into CASSWGTGDTEAFF.

V usage is TRBV5-1 and J usage is TRBJ2-5, with 8 bases lining up with TRBD1. Germline CDR1 reads SGHRS; CDR2 reads YFSETQ. J lost 2 bases, V lost 0 bases, and 3 bases had no gene match. The CDR3 covers 15 residues. The CDR3 loop is CASSLETGVQETQYF. The CDR3 nucleotides are TGCGCCAGCAGCTTGGAGACAGGGGTTCAAGAGACCCAGTACTTC.

This clonotype was seen at least ten times. CDR3 region: CASSRIQGYEQYF. CDR3 in DNA: TGTGCCAGCAGCCGAATACAGGGATACGAGCAGTACTTC. V and J are TRBV12-3 or TRBV12-4 and TRBJ2-7; perhaps TRBD1 as D (6 bases). This CDR3 is 13 amino acids long. The ends were cut back, 6 bases at V and 4 bases at J, with 13 bases in the middle.

This clonotype was picked up a small number of times. This chain connects TRBV7-9 to TRBJ2-5; maybe TRBD2 (5 bases). Germline assignment: CDR1 SEHNR and CDR2 FQNEAQ (reference sequence). This CDR3 is 14 amino acids long. V was clipped by 5 bases and J by 1 base, with 11 bases between them. The CDR3 region is CASSPPAAQETQYF. CDR3 sequence (DNA): TGTGCCAGCAGCCCACCAGCGGCCCAAGAGACCCAGTACTTC.

The sample holds many counts of this clonotype. Here the CDR3 reads CSVDSSRSYNEQFF. CDR3 DNA sequence: TGCAGCGTTGACAGTTCGAGGTCCTACAATGAGCAGTTCTTC. This chain connects TRBV29-1 to TRBJ2-1; D not certain. Germline V lookup: CDR1 SQVTM, CDR2 ANQGSEA. V shed 3 bases and J shed 1 base, with 10 bases lying between them. This CDR3 contains 14 residues.